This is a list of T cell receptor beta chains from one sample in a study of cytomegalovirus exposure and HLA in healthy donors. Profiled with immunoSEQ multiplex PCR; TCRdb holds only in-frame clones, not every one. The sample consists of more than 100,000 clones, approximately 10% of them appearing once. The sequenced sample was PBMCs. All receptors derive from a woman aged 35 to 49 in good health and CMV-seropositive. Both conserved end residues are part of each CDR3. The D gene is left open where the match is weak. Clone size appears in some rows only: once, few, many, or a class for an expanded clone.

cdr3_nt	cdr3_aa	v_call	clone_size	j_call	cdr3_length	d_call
TGTGCCATCAGTGAGCTTGGGACAGGGGAGGATACGCAGTATTTT	CAISELGTGEDTQYF	TRBV10-3	-	TRBJ2-3	15	TRBD1
TGTGCCAGCAGCTCGACTAGCGGGGCAAAAGAGACCCAGTACTTC	CASSSTSGAKETQYF	TRBV7-9	few	TRBJ2-5	15	TRBD2
TGTGCCAGAAGCTTCAATCAGGGAGGGCGTAGCGGCAATCAGCCCCAGCATTTT	CARSFNQGGRSGNQPQHF	TRBV5-3	-	TRBJ1-5	18	-
TGTGCCAGTGGGGGGTCCCAAGAGACCCAGTACTTC	CASGGSQETQYF	TRBV6-5	-	TRBJ2-5	12	-
TGCGCCAGCAGCCAAGATTACTCAGATACGCAGTATTTT	CASSQDYSDTQYF	TRBV4-3	-	TRBJ2-3	13	-
TGTGCCAGCAGTGCCCCGGGACAGGGTAGGAATGGCTACACCTTC	CASSAPGQGRNGYTF	TRBV6-5	few	TRBJ1-2	15	TRBD1
TGTGCCAGCGGGGACAGGGGCCGTTCCTCCTACGAGCAGTACTTC	CASGDRGRSSYEQYF	TRBV5-6	-	TRBJ2-7	15	TRBD1
TGTGCCAGCAGCTTAGGAGGGAGGAGAGAGACCCAGTACTTC	CASSLGGRRETQYF	TRBV7-9	-	TRBJ2-5	14	-
TGTGCCAGCAGCGCCCAGGGTGGGGCTGAAGCTTTCTTT	CASSAQGGAEAFF	TRBV5-6	-	TRBJ1-1	13	-
TGTGCCAGCAGCTTAGTTTCTAGCGGGGGGGCGGCTAGGGAGCAGTACTTC	CASSLVSSGGAAREQYF	TRBV7-2	-	TRBJ2-7	17	TRBD2
TGCGCCAGCAGCTGGAGGACAGGGACGAACACCGGGGAGCTGTTTTTT	CASSWRTGTNTGELFF	TRBV4-1	few	TRBJ2-2	16	TRBD1
TGTGCCAGCAGCTTGGCAGGGTTTGGCACAGATACGCAGTATTTT	CASSLAGFGTDTQYF	TRBV5-8	-	TRBJ2-3	15	-
TGTGCCAGCAGTACCGACAGCCATGAAGCTTTCTTT	CASSTDSHEAFF	TRBV2	-	TRBJ1-1	12	-
TGCGCCAGCAGCCTTTTCCCCACAGGGGCAATTGATGGCTACACCTTC	CASSLFPTGAIDGYTF	TRBV4-1	-	TRBJ1-2	16	TRBD1
TGTGCCAGCAGTGACGGGGACAGGGGGCTATTGGTTGGTCAGCCCCAGCATTTT	CASSDGDRGLLVGQPQHF	TRBV6-4	-	TRBJ1-5	18	TRBD1
TGTGCCAGCAGCGTGACAGGGACTGGAAACACCATATATTTT	CASSVTGTGNTIYF	TRBV7-2	-	TRBJ1-3	14	TRBD1
TGTGCCAGCAGCTTGGGTCTAGCGGGGAGCACAGATACGCAGTATTTT	CASSLGLAGSTDTQYF	TRBV5-4	few	TRBJ2-3	16	TRBD2
TGCGCCAGCAGCGTACAGGGGAGACAAGAGACCCAGTACTTC	CASSVQGRQETQYF	TRBV5-1	-	TRBJ2-5	14	TRBD1
TGTGCTAGTGGTTTGGTAAACAGCTATCACGGGGTGCAGTACTTC	CASGLVNSYHGVQYF	TRBV12-5	-	TRBJ2-7	15	-
TGTGCCAGCAGCTTAGGGACAGGGACTAGCTACACCTTC	CASSLGTGTSYTF	TRBV7-9	-	TRBJ1-2	13	TRBD1
TGTGCCAGCTCAACCTACAGGGAAGATCAGCCCCAGCATTTT	CASSTYREDQPQHF	TRBV18	few	TRBJ1-5	14	-
TGTGCCAGCAGTACCGAGACAGGGAGGATGAACACTGAAGCTTTCTTT	CASSTETGRMNTEAFF	TRBV5-6	-	TRBJ1-1	16	TRBD1
TGTGCCAGCAGCCTAACCCGGGGGAAGGGAGGGTCTGGAAACACCATATATTTT	CASSLTRGKGGSGNTIYF	TRBV2	-	TRBJ1-3	18	-
TGCGCCAGCAGCTTGATGTCAAATTCACCCCTCCACTTT	CASSLMSNSPLHF	TRBV5-1	few	TRBJ1-6	13	-
TGTGCCAGCAGTTACTCTGGGGCTTATACGCAGTATTTT	CASSYSGAYTQYF	TRBV6-5	-	TRBJ2-3	13	-
TGCGCCAGCAGCGCCCAGCCCGGGACAGGTTACAATGAGCAGTTCTTC	CASSAQPGTGYNEQFF	TRBV5-1	few	TRBJ2-1	16	TRBD1
TGTGCCGGGCCAGAGGGACCATCCCCCTTACAGGGTTCACCCCTCCACTTT	CAGPEGPSPLQGSPLHF	TRBV6-4	few	TRBJ1-6	17	-
TGTGCCATCAGTGAAACAGGTTCCTACGAGCAGTACTTC	CAISETGSYEQYF	TRBV10-3	-	TRBJ2-7	13	-
TGTGCCAGCAGTCCCCAGGGGCTGGGCACTGAAGCTTTCTTT	CASSPQGLGTEAFF	TRBV6-1	-	TRBJ1-1	14	-
TGCGCCAGCAGCTTGGGGGCAGGGGCCTATGGCTACACCTTC	CASSLGAGAYGYTF	TRBV5-1	few	TRBJ1-2	14	-
TGTGCCAGCAGTGAAGATGTGCGACAGGGGTGGTGGGAGACCCAGTACTTC	CASSEDVRQGWWETQYF	TRBV6-1	-	TRBJ2-5	17	TRBD1
TGTGCCAGCAGCTTAGGGTCAGGGGGAAGACGTGAAAAACTGTTTTTT	CASSLGSGGRREKLFF	TRBV7-2	few	TRBJ1-4	16	TRBD1
TGTGCCAGCAGCCACGGAGGGTACAATGAGCAGTTCTTC	CASSHGGYNEQFF	TRBV5-4	-	TRBJ2-1	13	-
TGTGCCAGCAGCTTAGATGCGGGGCGGGGGGGCCTTAACAATGAGCAGTTCTTC	CASSLDAGRGGLNNEQFF	TRBV7-2	-	TRBJ2-1	18	TRBD2
TGCGCCAGCAGCTTGGACAGGGGAAATAATTCACCCCTCCACTTT	CASSLDRGNNSPLHF	TRBV5-1	-	TRBJ1-6	15	TRBD1
TGTGCCAGCAGCCAACACCCGTCGGGTGACAACTATGGCTACACCTTC	CASSQHPSGDNYGYTF	TRBV14	-	TRBJ1-2	16	-
TGTGCCAGCAAGCAACGGTTTGGGGCCCAAGAGACCCAGTACTTC	CASKQRFGAQETQYF	TRBV6-1	-	TRBJ2-5	15	-
TGCGCCAGCAGCCCTACAACGGCAGGGTCTGGGGCCAACGTCCTGACTTTC	CASSPTTAGSGANVLTF	TRBV5-1	few	TRBJ2-6	17	-
TGTGCCAGCAGACCTTTGGGGACTCTCATCACCCCAAAGGAAAAACTGTTTTTT	CASRPLGTLITPKEKLFF	TRBV2	-	TRBJ1-4	18	-
TGTGCCAGCAGCCCTCGGGCGGGGACTAGCGGGGGGGCTTCAGCAGATACGCAGTATTTT	CASSPRAGTSGGASADTQYF	TRBV7-6	-	TRBJ2-3	20	TRBD2
TGTGCCAGCAGTTACTCCCTCAACACTGAAGCTTTCTTT	CASSYSLNTEAFF	TRBV6-5	few	TRBJ1-1	13	-
TGTGCCAGCAGTGAGTTACTAAAGCCCGTCTTTAATTCACCCCTCCACTTT	CASSELLKPVFNSPLHF	TRBV6-1	-	TRBJ1-6	17	-
TGTGCCAGCAGCTCCTACTACGAGCAGTACTTC	CASSSYYEQYF	TRBV7-2	-	TRBJ2-7	11	-